What follows describes a single TCR beta chain. These data belong to a study of blood T cells in healthy people across ages. A J-beta primer mix and a sample-barcoded 5' primer were used in a second PCR of about 7 to 12 cycles. Via MiXCR, TCRdb re-called the 5' RACE reads, giving one row per CDR3 protein. The sample gives fewer than 800,000 distinct CDR3 sequences, 21% of which show up once; 3.5% to 4% is in the top ten. The people who gave samples were healthy Caucasians from Russia, aged roughly 6 to 100. Per sample, extraction of total RNA gave at least 6 micrograms in every case. Germline CDR1 reads SGHTA; CDR2 reads FQGNSA. This CDR3 spans 13 amino acids.

The sequencing input was blood. The source is a man between 65 and 80 years old in good health. This chain uses TRBV7-2 with TRBJ2-5; tentative D call: TRBD2 (5 bases). The end of the DNA fits TRBJ2-1 better, so the J call may be wrong. The CDR3, as DNA: TGTGCCAGCAGCTTTACGCGGGTTGGTGAGCAGTTCTTC. Residues: CASSFTRVGEQFF.